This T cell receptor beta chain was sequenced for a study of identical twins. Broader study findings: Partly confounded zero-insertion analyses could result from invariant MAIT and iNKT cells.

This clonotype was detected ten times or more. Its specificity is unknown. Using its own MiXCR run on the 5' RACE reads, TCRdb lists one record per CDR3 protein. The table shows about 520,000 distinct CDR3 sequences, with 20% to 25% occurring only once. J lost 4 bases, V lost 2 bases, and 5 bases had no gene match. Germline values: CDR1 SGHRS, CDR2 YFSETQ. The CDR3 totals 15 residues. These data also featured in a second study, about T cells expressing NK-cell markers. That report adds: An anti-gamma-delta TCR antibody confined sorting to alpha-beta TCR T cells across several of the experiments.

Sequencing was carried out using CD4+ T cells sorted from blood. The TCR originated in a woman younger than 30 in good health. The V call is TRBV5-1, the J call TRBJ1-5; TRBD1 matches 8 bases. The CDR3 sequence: CASSLQGGRNQPQHF. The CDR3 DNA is TGCGCCAGCAGCTTACAGGGGGGGAGGAATCAGCCCCAGCATTTT.